Listed below are T cell receptor beta chains from one sample, sequenced in a study of regulatory dendritic cells for organ transplantation. The method was immunoSEQ multiplex PCR; TCRdb's version includes in-frame clones alone and lacks a portion of them. The sample consists of around 20,000 clones, about 80% of them appearing once. The source material was memory CD4+ T cells from blood. The receptors stem from a human donor in good health. The CDR3 runs from the conserved cysteine through the conserved F or W. A D gene is named only where the DNA matches it firmly. Rows may omit the clone size; those that give it use once, few, many or a size class.

d_gene: -; abundance: -; v_gene: TRBV5-1; j_gene: TRBJ1-2; CDR3nt: TGCGCCAGCAGCTTGGCCTCGACAGGAAACTATGGCTACACCTTC; CDR3aa: CASSLASTGNYGYTF
d_gene: TRBD2; abundance: -; v_gene: TRBV6-6; j_gene: TRBJ2-6; CDR3nt: TGTGCCACCGCGGGGGGGCCCTCTGGGGCCAACGTCCTGACTTTC; CDR3aa: CATAGGPSGANVLTF
d_gene: TRBD2; abundance: -; v_gene: TRBV4-3; j_gene: TRBJ2-3; CDR3nt: TGCGCCAGCAGCCCGACTAGCGGGGGGCGAATAGATACGCAGTATTTT; CDR3aa: CASSPTSGGRIDTQYF
d_gene: TRBD2; abundance: few; v_gene: TRBV5-1; j_gene: TRBJ2-1; CDR3nt: TGCGCCAGCAGCTTCGGGACTAGCGGGGACTACAATGAGCAGTTCTTC; CDR3aa: CASSFGTSGDYNEQFF
d_gene: -; abundance: few; v_gene: TRBV19; j_gene: TRBJ1-1; CDR3nt: TGTGCCAGTAGTAGCCCTGGGAGGGGAAACACTGAAGCTTTCTTT; CDR3aa: CASSSPGRGNTEAFF
d_gene: TRBD1; abundance: -; v_gene: TRBV4-1; j_gene: TRBJ2-7; CDR3nt: TGCGCCAGCAGCCAGGCCGGGACAGGGGCCTACGAGCAGTACTTC; CDR3aa: CASSQAGTGAYEQYF
d_gene: -; abundance: -; v_gene: TRBV5-5; j_gene: TRBJ2-7; CDR3nt: TGTGCCAGCAGCTTGGGAGACATGGTTACCTACGAGCAGTACTTC; CDR3aa: CASSLGDMVTYEQYF
d_gene: -; abundance: -; v_gene: TRBV6-4; j_gene: TRBJ2-2; CDR3nt: TGTGCCAGTAGTAAGCTGGAGGGCACCGGGGAGCTGTTTTTT; CDR3aa: CASSKLEGTGELFF
d_gene: -; abundance: -; v_gene: TRBV19; j_gene: TRBJ2-7; CDR3nt: TGTGCCAGTAGTAACCAGCTAGTGCAGTACTTC; CDR3aa: CASSNQLVQYF
d_gene: -; abundance: -; v_gene: TRBV7-9; j_gene: TRBJ2-2; CDR3nt: TGTGCCAGCAGCATCATACAGCGGCCGGTAACAGAGCTGTTTTTT; CDR3aa: CASSIIQRPVTELFF
d_gene: TRBD1; abundance: once; v_gene: TRBV7-2; j_gene: TRBJ2-2; CDR3nt: TGTGCCAGCAGCCCAGACAGGGACACCGGGGAGCTGTTTTTT; CDR3aa: CASSPDRDTGELFF
d_gene: TRBD2; abundance: -; v_gene: TRBV27; j_gene: TRBJ2-3; CDR3nt: TGTGCCAGCAGTTCGAGAGCTAGCGGGGGGAGAATTCAGTCAGATACGCAGTATTTT; CDR3aa: CASSSRASGGRIQSDTQYF
d_gene: -; abundance: -; v_gene: TRBV7-8; j_gene: TRBJ2-7; CDR3nt: TGTGCCAGCAGCTCCCCGGGGGTCTCCTACGAGCAGTACTTC; CDR3aa: CASSSPGVSYEQYF
d_gene: -; abundance: -; v_gene: TRBV6-6; j_gene: TRBJ2-1; CDR3nt: TGTGCCAGCAGTTTAGGCGGCTCCTACAATGAGCAGTTCTTC; CDR3aa: CASSLGGSYNEQFF
d_gene: TRBD2; abundance: -; v_gene: TRBV2; j_gene: TRBJ2-3; CDR3nt: TGTGCCAGCTCCCGGGGGGGAGTTCGCACAGATACGCAGTATTTT; CDR3aa: CASSRGGVRTDTQYF
d_gene: TRBD1; abundance: -; v_gene: TRBV19; j_gene: TRBJ2-1; CDR3nt: TGTGCCAGTACCGGGCGGACAGGGGAGCAGTTCTTC; CDR3aa: CASTGRTGEQFF
d_gene: TRBD1; abundance: -; v_gene: TRBV6-6; j_gene: TRBJ1-3; CDR3nt: TGTGCCAGCACCCCCCGGACAGGGTCTGGAAACACCATATATTTT; CDR3aa: CASTPRTGSGNTIYF
d_gene: -; abundance: -; v_gene: TRBV7-2; j_gene: TRBJ1-5; CDR3nt: TGTGCCAGCAGCTTCGACCCCGGAGGTCAGCCCCAGCATTTT; CDR3aa: CASSFDPGGQPQHF
d_gene: -; abundance: -; v_gene: TRBV19; j_gene: TRBJ2-5; CDR3nt: TGTGCCAGTAGTATGGGTACAGGGATAGAGACCCAGTACTTC; CDR3aa: CASSMGTGIETQYF
d_gene: TRBD1; abundance: few; v_gene: TRBV4-3; j_gene: TRBJ1-2; CDR3nt: TGCGCCAGCAGCCAACAGGGACAGGATATCTATGGCTACACCTTC; CDR3aa: CASSQQGQDIYGYTF
d_gene: TRBD1; abundance: -; v_gene: TRBV5-1; j_gene: TRBJ1-3; CDR3nt: TGCGCCAGCAGCCAAGGGACAGCGAGCTCTGGAAACACCATATATTTT; CDR3aa: CASSQGTASSGNTIYF
d_gene: TRBD2; abundance: -; v_gene: TRBV7-3; j_gene: TRBJ2-2; CDR3nt: TGTGCCAGCAGCCGGGGCCTAGCGGGGTTCCTAGGCGTGAACACCGGGGAGCTGTTTTTT; CDR3aa: CASSRGLAGFLGVNTGELFF
d_gene: -; abundance: -; v_gene: TRBV7-2; j_gene: TRBJ2-5; CDR3nt: TGTGCCAGCAGCCCCGGACAGAAAGAGACCCAGTACTTC; CDR3aa: CASSPGQKETQYF
d_gene: TRBD1; abundance: medium-sized; v_gene: TRBV4-1; j_gene: TRBJ1-1; CDR3nt: TGCGCCAGCAGCCATGGACAGGGTAGGAACACTGAAGCTTTCTTT; CDR3aa: CASSHGQGRNTEAFF
d_gene: -; abundance: -; v_gene: TRBV25-1; j_gene: TRBJ2-5; CDR3nt: TGTGCCAGCAGTCGCGGAGGGGTCGGAGGACAAGAGACCCAGTACTTC; CDR3aa: CASSRGGVGGQETQYF
d_gene: TRBD2; abundance: -; v_gene: TRBV29-1; j_gene: TRBJ2-3; CDR3nt: TGCAGCGTAGCGACTAGCGGGGCTAGCACAGATACGCAGTATTTT; CDR3aa: CSVATSGASTDTQYF
d_gene: -; abundance: -; v_gene: TRBV4-2; j_gene: TRBJ2-1; CDR3nt: TGTGCCAGCAGCCAAAAACCCTTCGGGGTCAGCTCCTACAATGAGCAGTTCTTC; CDR3aa: CASSQKPFGVSSYNEQFF
d_gene: TRBD2; abundance: -; v_gene: TRBV6-5; j_gene: TRBJ2-5; CDR3nt: TGTGCCAGCAGTTTAGCGGGGCGGTGGGGGGAGACCCAGTACTTC; CDR3aa: CASSLAGRWGETQYF
d_gene: -; abundance: -; v_gene: TRBV6-1; j_gene: TRBJ2-1; CDR3nt: TGTGCCATCACACCTTCTTCGGGGATAGAGCAGTTCTTC; CDR3aa: CAITPSSGIEQFF
d_gene: TRBD1; abundance: -; v_gene: TRBV5-1; j_gene: TRBJ2-2; CDR3nt: TGCGCCAGCAGCGAGGGGACAGTGAACACCGGGGAGCTGTTTTTT; CDR3aa: CASSEGTVNTGELFF
d_gene: -; abundance: -; v_gene: TRBV7-2; j_gene: TRBJ2-6; CDR3nt: TGTGCCAGCAGCCCGGGACACCAGTCCAACGTCCTGACTTTC; CDR3aa: CASSPGHQSNVLTF
d_gene: -; abundance: -; v_gene: TRBV12-5; j_gene: TRBJ1-1; CDR3nt: TGTGCTAGTGGTTTGGTACTGTCGATGTGGACTGAAGCTTTCTTT; CDR3aa: CASGLVLSMWTEAFF
d_gene: TRBD1; abundance: -; v_gene: TRBV9; j_gene: TRBJ1-5; CDR3nt: TGTGCCAGCAGCTCATCGACAGGGGGCTATCAGCCCCAGCATTTT; CDR3aa: CASSSSTGGYQPQHF
d_gene: -; abundance: few; v_gene: TRBV2; j_gene: TRBJ1-6; CDR3nt: TGTGCCAGCAGGACAGGTAGCTCCTATAATTCACCCCTCCACTTT; CDR3aa: CASRTGSSYNSPLHF
d_gene: TRBD1; abundance: -; v_gene: TRBV7-9; j_gene: TRBJ1-2; CDR3nt: TGTGCCAGCAGCTTACCTGGGACAGGGGGCTGGGGAGGCTACACCTTC; CDR3aa: CASSLPGTGGWGGYTF
d_gene: TRBD1; abundance: -; v_gene: TRBV27; j_gene: TRBJ2-7; CDR3nt: TGTGCCAGCAGGGCCGGGACAGGAGTTAACGAGCAGTACTTC; CDR3aa: CASRAGTGVNEQYF
d_gene: TRBD1; abundance: -; v_gene: TRBV27; j_gene: TRBJ1-6; CDR3nt: TGTGCCAGCAGTTTAGGTATCGGGACAGGGAATAATTCACCCCTCCACTTT; CDR3aa: CASSLGIGTGNNSPLHF
d_gene: TRBD1; abundance: once; v_gene: TRBV4-1; j_gene: TRBJ1-4; CDR3nt: TGCGCCAGCAGCCAACCGACAGGGATCGAAGAAAAACTGTTTTTT; CDR3aa: CASSQPTGIEEKLFF
d_gene: TRBD1; abundance: few; v_gene: TRBV25-1; j_gene: TRBJ1-6; CDR3nt: TGTGCCAGCAGTGCCAGGACAGGGGGCGCGGAGGCACCCCTCCACTTT; CDR3aa: CASSARTGGAEAPLHF
d_gene: -; abundance: once; v_gene: TRBV18; j_gene: TRBJ2-3; CDR3nt: TGTGCCAGCTCCCCGGATAGCGCAAAGTTCACAGATACGCAGTATTTT; CDR3aa: CASSPDSAKFTDTQYF
d_gene: TRBD1; abundance: -; v_gene: TRBV7-7; j_gene: TRBJ1-4; CDR3nt: TGTGCCAGCAGCCGGACAGGGGGCTCTGGTGAAAAACTGTTTTTT; CDR3aa: CASSRTGGSGEKLFF
d_gene: TRBD1; abundance: -; v_gene: TRBV19; j_gene: TRBJ1-2; CDR3nt: TGTGCCAGTAGTCAACAGGGGACGAGGGGCTACACCTTC; CDR3aa: CASSQQGTRGYTF
d_gene: -; abundance: -; v_gene: TRBV7-9; j_gene: TRBJ2-1; CDR3nt: TGTGCCAGCAGCTTAGGGTCGGCGGGGACCTACAATGAGCAGTTCTTC; CDR3aa: CASSLGSAGTYNEQFF
d_gene: TRBD1; abundance: -; v_gene: TRBV4-3; j_gene: TRBJ1-1; CDR3nt: TGCGCCAGCAGCCAGGGGACAGGGTATCAGACTGAAGCTTTCTTT; CDR3aa: CASSQGTGYQTEAFF
d_gene: TRBD2; abundance: -; v_gene: TRBV4-2; j_gene: TRBJ2-1; CDR3nt: TGTGCCAGCAGCGACCTACTTCCGGGGGGGCTCAATGAGCAGTTCTTC; CDR3aa: CASSDLLPGGLNEQFF
d_gene: -; abundance: few; v_gene: TRBV2; j_gene: TRBJ2-2; CDR3nt: TGTGCCAGCAGTGAAACGGTCCAGGGAGGAAATACCGGGGAGCTGTTTTTT; CDR3aa: CASSETVQGGNTGELFF
d_gene: TRBD1; abundance: -; v_gene: TRBV19; j_gene: TRBJ1-2; CDR3nt: TGTGCCAGTAGGCAGGGGGGAACCAACTATGGCTACACCTTC; CDR3aa: CASRQGGTNYGYTF
d_gene: -; abundance: -; v_gene: TRBV7-6; j_gene: TRBJ2-7; CDR3nt: TGTGCCAGCAGCTCTCCAGGGTACCCTGGCGAGCAGTACTTC; CDR3aa: CASSSPGYPGEQYF